This TCR beta chain was sequenced during a study of blood T cell repertoires in COVID-19. Study-level background: Specimens from acute and convalescent COVID-19 originated in the United States, Italy and Spain.

Some clones are missing from TCRdb's copy, which holds only in-frame ones; the method was immunoSEQ multiplex PCR. The sample has under 200,000 clones, about 85% seen once. With 1 base clipped from V and 8 bases from J, the junction kept 7 bases outside the gene matches. Germline values: CDR1 LGHDT, CDR2 YNNKEL (reference sequence). The CDR3 is made up of 15 amino acids. Sequenced material: peripheral blood. The J gene is TRBJ2-4, the V gene TRBV3-1 (or the pseudogene TRBV3-2); the match to TRBD2 covers 8 bases. This TCR was recovered from a man in his 60s with active or convalescent COVID-19. The CDR3 bases are TGTGCCAGCAGCCAAGCCGGGACTAGGCGGGACATTCAGTACTTC. Translating gives CASSQAGTRRDIQYF.